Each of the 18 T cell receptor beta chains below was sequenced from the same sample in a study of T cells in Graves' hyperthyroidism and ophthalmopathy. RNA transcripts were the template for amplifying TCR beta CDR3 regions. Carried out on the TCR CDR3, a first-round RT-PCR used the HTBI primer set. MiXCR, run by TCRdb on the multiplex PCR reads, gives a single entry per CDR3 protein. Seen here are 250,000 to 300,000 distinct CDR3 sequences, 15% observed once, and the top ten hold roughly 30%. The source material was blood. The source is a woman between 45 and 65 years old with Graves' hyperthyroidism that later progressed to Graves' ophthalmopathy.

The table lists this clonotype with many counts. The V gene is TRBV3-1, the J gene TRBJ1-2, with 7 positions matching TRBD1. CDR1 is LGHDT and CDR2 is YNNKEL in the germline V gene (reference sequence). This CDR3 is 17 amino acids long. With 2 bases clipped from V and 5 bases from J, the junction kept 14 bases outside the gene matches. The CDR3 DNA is TGTGCCAGCAGCCAAAGGGGACAGACCTTCCTTTCTTATGGCTACACCTTC. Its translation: CASSQRGQTFLSYGYTF. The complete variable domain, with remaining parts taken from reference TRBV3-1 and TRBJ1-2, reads DTAVSQTPKYLVTQMGNDKSIKCEQNLGHDTMYWYKQDSKKFLKIMFSYNNKELIINETVPNRFSPKSPDKAHLNLHINSLELGDSAVYFCASSQRGQTFLSYGYTFGSGTRLTVV.

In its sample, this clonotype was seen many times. This CDR3 reads CASSPGGFPPPLHF. For the CDR3, the DNA is TGTGCCAGCTCACCAGGGGGGTTTCCTCCCCCCCTCCACTTT. This chain connects TRBV18 to TRBJ1-6, with D perhaps matching TRBD1 (5 bases). V lost 2 bases, J lost 13 bases, and 15 bases lay in between. CDR3 length: 14 amino acids. Germline V lookup: CDR1 KGHSH, CDR2 LQKENI.

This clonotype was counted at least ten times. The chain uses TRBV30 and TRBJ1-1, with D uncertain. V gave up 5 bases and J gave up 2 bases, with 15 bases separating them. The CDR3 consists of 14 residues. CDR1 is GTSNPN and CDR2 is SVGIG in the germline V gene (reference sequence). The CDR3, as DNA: TGTGCCTGGGCACAGAGGTGGGGTAACACTGAAGCTTTCTTT. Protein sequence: CAWAQRWGNTEAFF.

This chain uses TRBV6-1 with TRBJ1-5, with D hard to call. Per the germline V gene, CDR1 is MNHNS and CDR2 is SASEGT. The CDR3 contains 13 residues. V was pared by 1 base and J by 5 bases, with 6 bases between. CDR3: CASSEVRDQPQHF. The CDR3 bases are TGTGCCAGCAGTGAAGTAAGGGATCAGCCCCAGCATTTT.

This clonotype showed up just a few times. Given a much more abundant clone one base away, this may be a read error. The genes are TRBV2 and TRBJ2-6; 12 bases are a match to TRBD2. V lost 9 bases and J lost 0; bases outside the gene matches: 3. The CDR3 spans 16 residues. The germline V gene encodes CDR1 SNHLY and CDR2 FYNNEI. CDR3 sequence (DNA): TGTGCCAGAGGACTAGCGGGATCCTCTGGGGCCAACGTCCTGACTTTC. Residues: CARGLAGSSGANVLTF.

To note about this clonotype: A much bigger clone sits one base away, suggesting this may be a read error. CDR3: CSARDLTGAAELFF. CDR3 DNA: TGCAGTGCTAGAGATCTGACAGGCGCCGCGGAGCTGTTTTTT. The chain combines TRBV20-1 with TRBJ2-2, with D possibly TRBD1 on 6 matching bases. Trimming stripped 0 bases from V and 10 bases from J, with 15 bases between. Germline CDR1 is DFQATT and CDR2 is SNEGSKA (reference sequence). CDR3 size: 14 residues.

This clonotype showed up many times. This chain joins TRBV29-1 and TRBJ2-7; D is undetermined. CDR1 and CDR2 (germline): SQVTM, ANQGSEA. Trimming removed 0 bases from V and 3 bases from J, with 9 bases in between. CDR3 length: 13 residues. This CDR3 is CSVEDQVGYEQYF. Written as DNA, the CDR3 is TGCAGCGTTGAAGATCAGGTGGGCTACGAGCAGTACTTC.

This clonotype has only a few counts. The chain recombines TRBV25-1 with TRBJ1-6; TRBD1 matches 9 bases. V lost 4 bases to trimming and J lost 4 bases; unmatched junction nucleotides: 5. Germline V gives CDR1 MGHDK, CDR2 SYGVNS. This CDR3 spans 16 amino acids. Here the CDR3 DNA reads TGTGCCAGCAGTGCAGGACAGGGGCAATATAATTCACCCCTCCACTTT. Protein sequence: CASSAGQGQYNSPLHF.

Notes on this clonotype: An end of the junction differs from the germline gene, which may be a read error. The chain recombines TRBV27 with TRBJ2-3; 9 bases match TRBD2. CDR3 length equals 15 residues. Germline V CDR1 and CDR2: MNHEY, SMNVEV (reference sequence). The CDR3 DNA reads TGTGCCACCAGTGATTTGAATAGCGGGAGTGATACGCAGTATTTT. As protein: CATSDLNSGSDTQYF.

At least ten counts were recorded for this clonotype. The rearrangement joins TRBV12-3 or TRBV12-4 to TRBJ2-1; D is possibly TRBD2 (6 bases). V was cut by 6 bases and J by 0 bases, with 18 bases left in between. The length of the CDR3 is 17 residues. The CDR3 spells CASSLRGLVSSYNEQFF. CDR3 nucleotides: TGTGCCAGCAGCTTGCGGGGACTGGTAAGCTCCTACAATGAGCAGTTCTTC.

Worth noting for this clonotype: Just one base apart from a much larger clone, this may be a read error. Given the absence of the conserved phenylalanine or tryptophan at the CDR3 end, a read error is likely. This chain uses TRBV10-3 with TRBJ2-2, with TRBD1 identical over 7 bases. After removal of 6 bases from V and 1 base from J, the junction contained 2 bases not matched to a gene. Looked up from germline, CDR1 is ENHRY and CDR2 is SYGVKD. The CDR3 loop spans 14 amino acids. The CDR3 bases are TGTGCCATCAGCGCAGGGGGGAACACCGGGGAGCTGTTTTCT. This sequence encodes CAISAGGNTGELFS.

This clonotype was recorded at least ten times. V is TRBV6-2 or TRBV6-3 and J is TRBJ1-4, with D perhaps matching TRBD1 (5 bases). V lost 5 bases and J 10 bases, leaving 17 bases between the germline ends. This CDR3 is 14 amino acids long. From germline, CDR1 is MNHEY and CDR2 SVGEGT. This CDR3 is CASSPGRTTAKLFF. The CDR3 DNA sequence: TGTGCCAGCAGTCCGGGACGGACCACAGCAAAACTGTTTTTT.

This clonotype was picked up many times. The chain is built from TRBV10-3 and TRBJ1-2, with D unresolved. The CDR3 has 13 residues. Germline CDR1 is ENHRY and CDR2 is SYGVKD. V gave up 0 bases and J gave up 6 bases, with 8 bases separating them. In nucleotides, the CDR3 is TGTGCCATCAGTGAGTCGGCGGGAGATGGCTACACCTTC. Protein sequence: CAISESAGDGYTF.

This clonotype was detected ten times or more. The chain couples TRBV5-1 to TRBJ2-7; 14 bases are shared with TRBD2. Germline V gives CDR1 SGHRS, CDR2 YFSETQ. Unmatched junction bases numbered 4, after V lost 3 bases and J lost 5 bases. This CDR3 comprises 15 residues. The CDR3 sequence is CASSSGTSGSDEQYF. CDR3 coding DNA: TGCGCCAGCAGCTCCGGGACTAGCGGGAGCGACGAGCAGTACTTC.

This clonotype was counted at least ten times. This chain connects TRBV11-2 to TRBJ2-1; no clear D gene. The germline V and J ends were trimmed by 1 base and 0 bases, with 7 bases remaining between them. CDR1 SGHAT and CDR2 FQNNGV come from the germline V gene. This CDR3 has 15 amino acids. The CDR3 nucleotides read TGTGCCAGCAGCTTAGCGCCAAGCTCCTACAATGAGCAGTTCTTC. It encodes CASSLAPSSYNEQFF.

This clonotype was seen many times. The CDR3 spells CASSQMIVSSGNTIYF. The CDR3 DNA sequence: TGTGCCAGCAGCCAAATGATTGTGAGCTCTGGAAACACCATATATTTT. J is TRBJ1-3 and V is TRBV3-1; D is uncertain. The germline gives CDR1 LGHDT, CDR2 YNNKEL (reference sequence). The ends were cut back, 2 bases at V and 0 bases at J, with 11 bases in the middle. The CDR3 spans 16 residues.

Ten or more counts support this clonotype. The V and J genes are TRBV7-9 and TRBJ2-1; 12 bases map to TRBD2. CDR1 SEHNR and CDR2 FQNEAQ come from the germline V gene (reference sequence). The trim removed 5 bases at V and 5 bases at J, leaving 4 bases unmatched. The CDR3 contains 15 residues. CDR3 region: CASSLTSGRHNEQFF. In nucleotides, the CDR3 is TGTGCCAGCAGCCTGACTAGCGGGAGACACAATGAGCAGTTCTTC.

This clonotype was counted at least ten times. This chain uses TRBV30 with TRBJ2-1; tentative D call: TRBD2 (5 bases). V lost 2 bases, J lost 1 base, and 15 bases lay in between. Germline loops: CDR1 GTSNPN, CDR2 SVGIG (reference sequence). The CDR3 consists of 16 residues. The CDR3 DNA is TGTGCCTGGAGTTCTAATCTAGCCCGATCCTACAATGAGCAGTTCTTC. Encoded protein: CAWSSNLARSYNEQFF.